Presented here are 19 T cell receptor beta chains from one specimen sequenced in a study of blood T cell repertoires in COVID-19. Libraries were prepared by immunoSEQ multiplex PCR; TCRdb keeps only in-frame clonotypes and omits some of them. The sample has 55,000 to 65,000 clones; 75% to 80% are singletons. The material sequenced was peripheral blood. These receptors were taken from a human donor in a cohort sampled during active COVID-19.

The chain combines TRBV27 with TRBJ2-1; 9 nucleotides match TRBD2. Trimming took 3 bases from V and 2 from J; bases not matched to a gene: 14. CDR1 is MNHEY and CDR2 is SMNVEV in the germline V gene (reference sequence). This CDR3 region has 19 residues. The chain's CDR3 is CASSFRAGSAGGTYNEQFF. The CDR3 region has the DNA TGTGCCAGCAGTTTTAGGGCTGGTTCCGCGGGAGGGACCTACAATGAGCAGTTCTTC.

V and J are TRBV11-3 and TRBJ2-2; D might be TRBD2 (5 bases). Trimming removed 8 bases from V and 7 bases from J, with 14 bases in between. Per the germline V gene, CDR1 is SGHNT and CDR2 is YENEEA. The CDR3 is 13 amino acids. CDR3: CASGRRSHGELFF. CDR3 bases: TGTGCCAGCGGACGGAGGTCGCACGGGGAGCTGTTTTTT.

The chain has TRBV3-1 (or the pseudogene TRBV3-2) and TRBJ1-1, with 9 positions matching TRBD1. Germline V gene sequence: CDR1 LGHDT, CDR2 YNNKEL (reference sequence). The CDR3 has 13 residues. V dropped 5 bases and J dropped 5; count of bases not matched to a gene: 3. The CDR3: CASSKTGGTEAFF. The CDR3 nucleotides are TGTGCCAGCAGCAAGACAGGGGGAACTGAAGCTTTCTTT.

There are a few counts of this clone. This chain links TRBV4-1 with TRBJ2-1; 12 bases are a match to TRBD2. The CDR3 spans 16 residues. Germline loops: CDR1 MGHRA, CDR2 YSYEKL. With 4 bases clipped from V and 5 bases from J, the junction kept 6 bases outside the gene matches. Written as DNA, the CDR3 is TGCGCCAGCAGCCCCCTGACTAGCGGGGGAAACAATGAGCAGTTCTTC. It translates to CASSPLTSGGNNEQFF.

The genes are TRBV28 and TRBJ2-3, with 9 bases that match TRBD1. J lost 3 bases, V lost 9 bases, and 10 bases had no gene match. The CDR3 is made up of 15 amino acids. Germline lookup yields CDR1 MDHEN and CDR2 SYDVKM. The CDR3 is CASRTGGSGTDTQYF. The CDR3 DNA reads TGTGCCAGTCGTACAGGGGGCAGTGGGACAGATACGCAGTATTTT.

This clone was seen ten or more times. The CDR3 loop reads CASSPQEGYNYGYTF. CDR3 sequence (DNA): TGTGCCAGCAGTCCTCAGGAGGGTTATAACTATGGCTACACCTTC. V and J are TRBV27 and TRBJ1-2; D is unresolved. CDR3 length: 15 amino acids. Per the germline V gene, CDR1 is MNHEY and CDR2 is SMNVEV (reference sequence). The germline V and J ends were trimmed by 5 bases and 1 base, with 14 bases remaining between them.

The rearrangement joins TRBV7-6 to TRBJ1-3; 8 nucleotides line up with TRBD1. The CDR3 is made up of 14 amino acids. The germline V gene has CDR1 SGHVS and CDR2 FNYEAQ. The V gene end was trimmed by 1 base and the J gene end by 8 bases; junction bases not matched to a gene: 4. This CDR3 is CASSLGQGTDTIYF. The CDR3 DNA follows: TGTGCCAGCAGCTTAGGACAGGGGACAGACACCATATATTTT.

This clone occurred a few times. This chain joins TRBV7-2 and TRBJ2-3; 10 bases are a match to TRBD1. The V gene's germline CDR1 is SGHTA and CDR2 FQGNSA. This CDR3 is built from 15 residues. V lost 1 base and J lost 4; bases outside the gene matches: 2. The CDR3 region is CASSLVGTGADTQYF. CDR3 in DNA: TGTGCCAGCAGCTTAGTGGGGACAGGGGCAGATACGCAGTATTTT.

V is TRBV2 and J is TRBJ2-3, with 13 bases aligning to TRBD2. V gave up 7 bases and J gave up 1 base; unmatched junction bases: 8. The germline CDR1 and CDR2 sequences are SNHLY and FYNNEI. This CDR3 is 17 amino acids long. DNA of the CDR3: TGTGCCAGCATTAGACTAGCGGGGGGCCATCGCACAGATACGCAGTATTTT. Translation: CASIRLAGGHRTDTQYF. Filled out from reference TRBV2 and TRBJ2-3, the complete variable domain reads EPEVTQTPSHQVTQMGQEVILRCVPISNHLYFYWYRQILGQKVEFLVSFYNNEISEKSEIFDDQFSVERPDGSNFTLKIRSTKLEDSAMYFCASIRLAGGHRTDTQYFGPGTRLTVL.

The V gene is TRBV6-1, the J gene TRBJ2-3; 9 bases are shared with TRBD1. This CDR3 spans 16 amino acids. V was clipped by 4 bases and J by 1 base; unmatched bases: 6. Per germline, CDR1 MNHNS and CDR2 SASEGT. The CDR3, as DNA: TGTGCCAGCAGTGGCAGACAGGGGGTTGGCACAGATACGCAGTATTTT. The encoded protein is CASSGRQGVGTDTQYF.

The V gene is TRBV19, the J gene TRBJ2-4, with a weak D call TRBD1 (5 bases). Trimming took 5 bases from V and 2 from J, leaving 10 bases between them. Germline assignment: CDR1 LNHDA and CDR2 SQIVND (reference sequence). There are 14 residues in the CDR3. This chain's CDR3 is CASSSTATKNIQYF. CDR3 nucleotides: TGTGCCAGTAGTTCGACAGCCACCAAAAACATTCAGTACTTC.

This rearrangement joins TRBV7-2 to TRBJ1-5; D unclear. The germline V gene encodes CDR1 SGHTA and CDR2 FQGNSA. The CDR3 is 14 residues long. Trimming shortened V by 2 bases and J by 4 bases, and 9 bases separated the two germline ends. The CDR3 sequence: CASSLRSGNQPQHF. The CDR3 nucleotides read TGTGCCAGCAGCTTACGGTCAGGTAATCAGCCCCAGCATTTT.

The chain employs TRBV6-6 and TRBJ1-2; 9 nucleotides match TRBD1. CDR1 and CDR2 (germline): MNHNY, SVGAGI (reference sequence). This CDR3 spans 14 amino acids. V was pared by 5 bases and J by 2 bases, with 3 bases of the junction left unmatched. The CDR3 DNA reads TGTGCCAGCAGTAGGGGACAGGGAAACTATGGCTACACCTTC. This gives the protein CASSRGQGNYGYTF.

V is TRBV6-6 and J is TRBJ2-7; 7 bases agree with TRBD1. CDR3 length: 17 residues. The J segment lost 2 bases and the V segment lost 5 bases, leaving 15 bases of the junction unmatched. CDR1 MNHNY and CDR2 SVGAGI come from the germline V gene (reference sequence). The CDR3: CASSHHASGGSPYEQYF. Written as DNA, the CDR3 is TGTGCCAGCAGTCATCACGCCTCAGGGGGATCACCCTACGAGCAGTACTTC.

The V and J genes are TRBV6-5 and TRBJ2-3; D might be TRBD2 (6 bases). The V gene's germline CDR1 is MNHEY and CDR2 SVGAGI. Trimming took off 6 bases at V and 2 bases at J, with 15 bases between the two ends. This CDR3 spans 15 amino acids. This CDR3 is CASRYRGRFTDTQYF. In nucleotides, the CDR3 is TGTGCCAGCAGGTACCGGGGGAGGTTCACAGATACGCAGTATTTT.

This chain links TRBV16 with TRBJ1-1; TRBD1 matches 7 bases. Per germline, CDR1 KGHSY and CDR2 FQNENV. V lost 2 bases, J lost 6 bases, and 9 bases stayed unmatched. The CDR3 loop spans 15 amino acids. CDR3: CASSQNRGGGPEAFF. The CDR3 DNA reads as TGTGCCAGCAGCCAAAACAGGGGAGGAGGCCCTGAAGCTTTCTTT.

CDR3 in DNA: TGTGCCACCAGTGATCCCCGCCCAGGTGGGGGGGAAAAACTGTTTTTT. Translated, it gives CATSDPRPGGGEKLFF. The V and J genes are TRBV24-1 and TRBJ1-4, with a weak D call TRBD1 (5 bases). The CDR3 contains 16 residues. Deletions cut 3 bases from V and 8 bases from J, with 18 bases between. Per the germline V gene, CDR1 is KGHDR and CDR2 is SFDVKD.

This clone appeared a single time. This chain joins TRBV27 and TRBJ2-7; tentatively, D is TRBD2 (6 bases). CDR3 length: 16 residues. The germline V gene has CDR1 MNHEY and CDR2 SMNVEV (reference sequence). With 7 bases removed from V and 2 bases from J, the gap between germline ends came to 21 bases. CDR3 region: CASIPKWAGFPYEQYF. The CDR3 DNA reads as TGTGCCAGCATTCCTAAGTGGGCGGGATTTCCCTACGAGCAGTACTTC.

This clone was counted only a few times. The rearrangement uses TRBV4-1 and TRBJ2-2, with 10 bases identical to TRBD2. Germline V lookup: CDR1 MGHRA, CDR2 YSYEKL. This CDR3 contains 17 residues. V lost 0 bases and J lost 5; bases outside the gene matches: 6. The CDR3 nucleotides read TGCGCCAGCAGCCAAGATCGGTCACTAGCGGGAACCGGGGAGCTGTTTTTT. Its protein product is CASSQDRSLAGTGELFF.